The present T cell receptor beta chain was sequenced within a study of shared clonotypes between healthy human individuals. Overall study findings and caveats: The small donor group covered limited genetic and exposure diversity.

CDR1 is LNHDA and CDR2 is SQIVND in the germline V gene (reference sequence). CDR3 size: 13 residues. Naive CD8 populations comprised CD45RO-negative cells positively selected for CCR7, excluding terminally differentiated effector memory CD45RA+ cells. A note on this clone: Antigen unknown.

Profiled with immunoSEQ multiplex PCR; TCRdb holds only in-frame clones, not every one. The data contain hundreds of thousands of clones, about 95% of them singletons. Material for sequencing was naive CD8+ T cells sorted from blood. The chain employs TRBV19 and TRBJ2-5; D gene unclear. The J call is in doubt because the DNA end fits TRBJ2-7 better. The clonotype comes from a woman aged 25 to 39 in good health. Here the CDR3 reads CATGPVPSNEQYF. In nucleotides, the CDR3 is TGTGCCACGGGCCCCGTTCCATCGAACGAGCAGTACTTC.